These 32 T cell receptor beta chains came from one sample sequenced in a study of identifying expanded T cells in peripheral blood. Only in-frame clones appear in the TCRdb table, and some are missing; sequencing was by immunoSEQ multiplex PCR. The data contain 65,000 to 95,000 clones, about 90% of them singletons. Source material: blood. The receptors were gathered from a person between 18 and 70 years old in good health.

The V call is TRBV7-2, the J call TRBJ1-5, with a weak D call TRBD1 (5 bases). There are 17 residues in the CDR3. V gave up 5 bases and J gave up 3 bases, with 20 bases separating them. Germline CDR1 reads SGHTA; CDR2 reads FQGNSA. CDR3 nucleotide sequence: TGTGCCAGCAGCCCGAATAGGGACGGGAAAATCAATCAGCCCCAGCATTTT. It codes for CASSPNRDGKINQPQHF.

The rearrangement links TRBV15 to TRBJ1-1; 9 bases align to TRBD1. This CDR3 is built from 17 residues. Trimming cost V 6 bases and J 4 bases; bases outside gene matches: 15. Germline CDR1 reads LNHNV; CDR2 reads YYDKDF (reference sequence). The CDR3 region has the DNA TGTGCCACCAGTACAAACAGGGGGCAGAAGGGTAGCACTGAAGCTTTCTTT. It specifies CATSTNRGQKGSTEAFF.

This clone was counted a single time. V usage is TRBV12-2 and J usage is TRBJ1-5. TRBV12-2 is designated a pseudogene. The CDR3 has 16 amino acids. CDR3 loop: CASRLAPRCEGQPQHF. The CDR3 DNA reads TGTGCAAGTCGCTTAGCTCCACGATGCGAGGGGCAGCCCCAGCATTTT.

Ten or more counts support this clone. The chain links TRBV10-3 to TRBJ2-7; TRBD2 is a possible D gene (5 bases). Germline V gives CDR1 ENHRY, CDR2 SYGVKD. The CDR3 has 12 amino acids. V lost 3 bases and J 3 bases, leaving 6 bases between the germline ends. DNA of the CDR3: TGTGCCATCAGTGACGGGAACTACGAGCAGTACTTC. Encoded protein: CAISDGNYEQYF.

A few counts support this clone. Here the CDR3 reads CASSSGSNYNSPLHF. In DNA, the CDR3 is TGTGCCAGCAGCTCCGGTTCTAATTATAATTCACCCCTCCACTTT. V is TRBV5-4 and J is TRBJ1-6; the D is unclear. V gave up 3 bases and J gave up 4 bases, with 11 bases separating them. The germline CDR1 and CDR2 sequences are SGHNT and YYREEE (reference sequence). The length of the CDR3 is 15 residues.

The chain has TRBV5-1 and TRBJ2-5; 8 nucleotides match TRBD1. The junction had 2 bases not matched to a gene; V was cut back by 4 bases and J by 0 bases. This CDR3 comprises 14 residues. Looked up from germline, CDR1 is SGHRS and CDR2 is YFSETQ. The CDR3 region is CASSPDRDQETQYF. For the CDR3, the DNA is TGCGCCAGCAGCCCGGACAGGGACCAAGAGACCCAGTACTTC.

The chain combines TRBV5-1 with TRBJ2-5, with TRBD2 identical over 7 bases. The CDR3 is made up of 14 amino acids. Germline CDR1 reads SGHRS; CDR2 reads YFSETQ. J gave up 3 bases and V 0 bases, and 2 bases lay outside the gene matches. DNA of the CDR3: TGCGCCAGCAGCTTGGGGGAGGGGAAAGAGACCCAGTACTTC. It codes for CASSLGEGKETQYF.

The chain links TRBV5-1 to TRBJ1-2, with 9 positions matching TRBD1. The CDR3 is 15 residues long. Germline CDR1 SGHRS, CDR2 YFSETQ. V was clipped by 0 bases and J by 3 bases; unmatched bases: 3. Written as DNA, the CDR3 is TGCGCCAGCAGCTTGGGGGACAGGGAATACTATGGCTACACCTTC. It specifies CASSLGDREYYGYTF.

V is TRBV21-1 and J is TRBJ2-4; no DNA check was done on the table's D call, TRBD1. TRBV21-1 is labeled a pseudogene. The CDR3 has 17 amino acids. The CDR3 DNA sequence: TGTGCCAGCAGCAAAACGACGGACAGGGCGGTGGAAAACATTCAGTACTTC. As protein: CASSKTTDRAVENIQYF.

The CDR3: CASSAHHTSYNEQFF. The CDR3, as DNA: TGTGCCAGCAGCGCCCACCACACATCTTACAATGAGCAGTTCTTC. This chain connects TRBV7-3 to TRBJ2-1; no firm D call. The ends were cut back, 5 bases at V and 4 bases at J, with 15 bases in the middle. The germline gives CDR1 SGHTA, CDR2 FQGTGA. The CDR3 has 15 amino acids.

CDR3 in DNA: TGTGCCTGGGTGGGTGAGACAGGGTCCACAGATACGCAGTATTTT. Amino acid sequence: CAWVGETGSTDTQYF. The chain uses TRBV30 and TRBJ2-3, with 7 nucleotides matching TRBD1. The CDR3 totals 15 residues. CDR1 GTSNPN and CDR2 SVGIG come from the germline V gene (reference sequence). With V trimmed by 5 bases and J by 2 bases, 10 bases remained unmatched.

This clone occurred a few times. J is TRBJ1-5 and V is TRBV11-2; the D is unclear. Between the trimmed V and J ends, which lost 4 bases and 5 bases, there was a span of 9 bases. The CDR3 is made up of 13 amino acids. Germline V lookup: CDR1 SGHAT, CDR2 FQNNGV. The DNA of the CDR3 is TGTGCCAGCAGCTGGACGGACGATCAGCCCCAGCATTTT. Amino acids: CASSWTDDQPQHF.

In this sample, this clone turned up once. The CDR3 DNA sequence: TGTGCCAGCAGCCCACACACAGATACGCAGTATTTT. Protein: CASSPHTDTQYF. The chain recombines TRBV9 with TRBJ2-3; the D is unclear. Trimming took 4 bases from V and 2 from J, leaving 5 bases between them. Germline V gene sequence: CDR1 SGDLS, CDR2 YYNGEE. The length of the CDR3 is 12 residues.

This clone was seen a single time. The CDR3 sequence: CASRGDFPSTDTQYF. In nucleotides, the CDR3 is TGTGCCAGCAGGGGGGACTTTCCTAGCACAGATACGCAGTATTTT. The J gene is TRBJ2-3, the V gene TRBV2; D possibly corresponds to TRBD2 (6 bases). The CDR3 has 15 residues. The germline V gene encodes CDR1 SNHLY and CDR2 FYNNEI. V was trimmed by 6 bases and J by 0 bases, leaving 13 bases between them.

The V call is TRBV7-3, the J call TRBJ2-1, with D tentatively TRBD2 (6 bases). This CDR3 spans 15 amino acids. Germline values: CDR1 SGHTA, CDR2 FQGTGA. Between the trimmed V and J ends, which lost 5 bases and 2 bases, there was a span of 13 bases. As DNA, the CDR3 is TGTGCCAGCAGCAATACGCCTAGCGCCTACAATGAGCAGTTCTTC. Translated, it gives CASSNTPSAYNEQFF. Looking up the rest from reference TRBV7-3 and TRBJ2-1 gives the full variable domain: GAGVSQTPSNKVTEKGKYVELRCDPISGHTALYWYRQSLGQGPEFLIYFQGTGAADDSGLPNDRFFAVRPEGSVSTLKIQRTERGDSAVYLCASSNTPSAYNEQFFGPGTRLTVL.

This chain joins TRBV4-3 and TRBJ2-5; D is ambiguous. With 0 bases removed from V and 5 bases from J, the gap between germline ends came to 13 bases. There are 15 residues in the CDR3. Per the germline V gene, CDR1 is LGHNA and CDR2 is YSLEER. CDR3 in DNA: TGCGCCAGCAGCCAAGATCCACGAAGCCTGGAGACCCAGTACTTC. Its translation is CASSQDPRSLETQYF.

The chain carries TRBV29-1 and TRBJ1-5, with D possibly TRBD1 on 5 matching bases. CDR1 is SQVTM and CDR2 is ANQGSEA in the germline V gene. The CDR3 is 13 amino acids. The germline V and J ends were trimmed by 4 bases and 0 bases, with 7 bases remaining between them. The CDR3 reads CSVGRGSNQPQHF. DNA of the CDR3: TGCAGCGTTGGGAGGGGTAGCAATCAGCCCCAGCATTTT.

The V and J genes are TRBV7-9 and TRBJ2-1, with D possibly matching TRBD1 (6 bases). Trimming removed 0 bases at V and 5 bases at J, with 20 bases between. CDR1 and CDR2 from the germline V gene are SEHNR and FQNEAQ (reference sequence). The CDR3 has 18 amino acids. CDR3 nucleotide sequence: TGTGCCAGCAGCTTAGCGGGGGCAAGATCAGGGCAACACAATGAGCAGTTCTTC. Its translation: CASSLAGARSGQHNEQFF.

This chain uses TRBV4-2 with TRBJ1-1, with no clear D. Trimming pared 0 bases from V and 1 base from J, leaving 21 bases between. CDR1 is LGHNA, CDR2 YNFKEQ, per germline. The CDR3 is 19 amino acids. The CDR3 sequence is CASSQDLIGVGVTNTEAFF. CDR3 DNA sequence: TGTGCCAGCAGCCAAGACCTAATTGGCGTGGGAGTGACGAACACTGAAGCTTTCTTT.

The CDR3 is CASSLTEGNSPLHF. The CDR3 coding sequence is TGCGCCAGCAGCTTGACAGAAGGGAATTCACCCCTCCACTTT. The chain is built from TRBV5-1 and TRBJ1-6; D gene uncertain. The germline V and J ends were trimmed by 1 base and 7 bases, with 9 bases remaining between them. The length of the CDR3 is 14 residues. The germline gives CDR1 SGHRS, CDR2 YFSETQ.

The V and J genes are TRBV5-1 and TRBJ2-7; TRBD1 agrees at 9 bases. Germline V lookup: CDR1 SGHRS, CDR2 YFSETQ. The CDR3 has 16 amino acids. V was clipped by 2 bases and J by 1 base; unmatched bases: 7. The CDR3 DNA is TGCGCCAGCAGCTTTGGGAAGACAGGGGGGTCCTACGAGCAGTACTTC. Residues: CASSFGKTGGSYEQYF.

The CDR3 DNA reads as TGTGCCAGCAGCTTACGGGCAAGCTATGGCTACACCTTC. Translated, it gives CASSLRASYGYTF. V and J are TRBV11-2 and TRBJ1-2; D gene uncertain. The CDR3 is 13 amino acids. The V gene lost 2 bases and the J gene lost 4 bases, with 8 bases spanning the gap. Germline values: CDR1 SGHAT, CDR2 FQNNGV.

The chain couples TRBV6-6 to TRBJ1-1, with no clear D. Per the germline V gene, CDR1 is MNHNY and CDR2 is SVGAGI (reference sequence). V was trimmed by 2 bases and J by 0 bases, leaving 7 bases between them. CDR3 size: 14 residues. The CDR3 is CASSYGDMNTEAFF. The DNA of the CDR3 is TGTGCCAGCAGTTACGGGGATATGAACACTGAAGCTTTCTTT.

The chain is built from TRBV5-6 and TRBJ1-5; 7 bases align to TRBD1. The CDR3 spans 14 residues. From germline, CDR1 is SGHDT and CDR2 YYEEEE. J lost 5 bases, V lost 0 bases, and 2 bases had no gene match. Written as DNA, the CDR3 is TGTGCCAGCAGCTTGGGACAGGGCTATCAGCCCCAGCATTTT. It is translated as CASSLGQGYQPQHF. The full variable domain, completed using reference TRBV5-6 and TRBJ1-5, is DAGVTQSPTHLIKTRGQQVTLRCSPKSGHDTVSWYQQALGQGPQFIFQYYEEEERQRGNFPDRFSGHQFPNYSSELNVNALLLGDSALYLCASSLGQGYQPQHFGDGTRLSIL.

This chain links TRBV19 with TRBJ1-3; D is unclear. The germline V gene encodes CDR1 LNHDA and CDR2 SQIVND (reference sequence). Trimming cost V 3 bases and J 2 bases, with 11 bases left between them. This CDR3 spans 15 amino acids. The chain's CDR3 is CASSIGPGTGNTIYF. As DNA, the CDR3 is TGTGCCAGTAGTATTGGCCCGGGTACTGGAAACACCATATATTTT.

V gene TRBV5-1 combines with J gene TRBJ1-2; 8 bases are a match to TRBD1. There are 13 residues in the CDR3. In germline, CDR1 is SGHRS, CDR2 YFSETQ. V lost 2 bases and J lost 7; bases outside the gene matches: 4. The CDR3 DNA sequence: TGCGCCAGCAGCTTAGACGACAGGGGTGGCTACACCTTC. Translated: CASSLDDRGGYTF.

This chain connects TRBV20-1 to TRBJ2-7; TRBD1 aligns across 7 bases. V gave up 6 bases and J gave up 6 bases; unmatched junction bases: 5. The germline gives CDR1 DFQATT, CDR2 SNEGSKA (reference sequence). This CDR3 region has 11 residues. In DNA form, the CDR3 reads TGCAGTGCAAACAGGGGCTCCGAGCAGTACTTC. Residues: CSANRGSEQYF.

V is TRBV7-8 and J is TRBJ2-7; 7 nucleotides align to TRBD1. The length of the CDR3 is 13 residues. Trimming took 5 bases from V and 6 from J; bases not matched to a gene: 7. The V gene's germline CDR1 is SGHVS and CDR2 FQNEAQ. CDR3 nucleotide sequence: TGTGCCAGCAGCATAGACAGGGCTCCCGAGCAGTACTTC. Translated: CASSIDRAPEQYF.

The CDR3: CASSYGLEGEQFF. The CDR3 bases are TGTGCCAGCAGTTATGGACTAGAAGGTGAGCAGTTCTTC. V is TRBV27 and J is TRBJ2-1; 7 bases fit TRBD2. This CDR3 contains 13 residues. J was trimmed by 9 bases and V by 4 bases; bases with no gene match: 6. CDR1 is MNHEY and CDR2 is SMNVEV in the germline V gene (reference sequence).

On this clone: The junction departs from the called germline gene at one end, perhaps through a read error. The chain joins TRBV30 to TRBJ1-3; no firm D call. Germline loops: CDR1 GTSNPN, CDR2 SVGIG (reference sequence). CDR3 length equals 14 residues. The CDR3 region is CAWSVDPRLNTTYF. The CDR3 nucleotides are TGTGCCTGGAGTGTAGACCCCCGCCTCAACACCACATATTTT.

The rearrangement uses TRBV7-3 and TRBJ1-1; D possibly corresponds to TRBD1 (6 bases). Germline V CDR1 and CDR2: SGHTA, FQGTGA. There are 14 residues in the CDR3. Trimming cost V 5 bases and J 5 bases, with 15 bases left between them. This chain's CDR3 is CASSPQGQGTEAFF. The CDR3 DNA is TGTGCCAGCAGCCCCCAGGGGCAGGGAACTGAAGCTTTCTTT.

The CDR3 coding sequence is TGTGCCAGCAGGCCCGGGGACGGAAGGAACACTGAAGCTTTCTTT. Translating it yields CASRPGDGRNTEAFF. This chain uses TRBV25-1 with TRBJ1-1, with D perhaps TRBD1 (5 bases). Germline V CDR1 and CDR2: MGHDK, SYGVNS. The V end lost 6 bases, the J end lost 1 base, and 15 bases lay between the germline ends. The CDR3 has 15 residues.